The next 9 T cell receptor beta chains were all read from a single sample in a study of blood T cells in healthy people across ages. Then a second PCR, running about 7 to 11 cycles, was carried out with a sample-barcoded 5' primer and a J-beta primer mix. TCRdb used MiXCR to reprocess the 5' RACE reads, holding one entry per CDR3 protein. This sample has approximately 360,000 distinct CDR3 sequences; 45% to 65% occur once, and the top ten carry approximately 51%. Sequenced material: blood. The source of these receptors is a man between 60 and 70 years old in good health.

This clonotype was found a few times. V gene TRBV3-1 combines with J gene TRBJ2-5, with 12 positions matching TRBD2. The germline V gene encodes CDR1 LGHDT and CDR2 YNNKEL (reference sequence). The V and J ends lost 2 bases and 5 bases, in that order; junction bases with no gene match: 18. CDR3 length: 20 residues. Written as DNA, the CDR3 is TGTGCCAGCAGCCAATCTGGACACACTAGCGGGAGGCTCTCAGAGGAGACCCAGTACTTC. Protein sequence: CASSQSGHTSGRLSEETQYF.

The gene calls are TRBV6-5 and TRBJ2-1; D not certain. The germline CDR1 and CDR2 sequences are MNHEY and SVGAGI. The V gene lost 4 bases and the J gene lost 4 bases, with 5 bases spanning the gap. CDR3 size: 12 residues. The CDR3 loop reads CASSSIYNEQFF. The CDR3 nucleotides read TGTGCCAGCAGTTCCATATACAATGAGCAGTTCTTC.

The chain employs TRBV7-9 and TRBJ2-1; perhaps TRBD2 as D (6 bases). The CDR3 consists of 14 residues. With 3 bases removed from V and 7 bases from J, the gap between germline ends came to 13 bases. The V gene's germline CDR1 is SEHNR and CDR2 FQNEAQ (reference sequence). CDR3 bases: TGTGCCAGCAGCTTGGCGGGGACCGCGAATGAGCAGTTCTTC. It translates to CASSLAGTANEQFF.

The V and J genes are TRBV5-6 and TRBJ2-3; TRBD2 is a possible D gene (5 bases). Germline V gene data show CDR1 as SGHDT and CDR2 as YYEEEE. The CDR3 has 15 residues. V lost 3 bases to trimming and J lost 5 bases, with 16 bases between them. The chain's CDR3 is CASSSPINGVDTQYF. Written as DNA, the CDR3 is TGTGCCAGCAGCTCCCCTATAAACGGGGTAGATACGCAGTATTTT.

This clonotype was observed a handful of times. V usage is TRBV7-9 and J usage is TRBJ2-6; TRBD2 might be the D (7 bases). Trimming pared 5 bases from V and 0 bases from J, leaving 23 bases between. From germline, CDR1 is SEHNR and CDR2 FQNEAQ (reference sequence). CDR3 size: 20 residues. The CDR3 DNA reads TGTGCCAGCAGCCCTCAAGGGGGGGTCAACCGTAGCTCTGGGGCCAACGTCCTGACTTTC. It codes for CASSPQGGVNRSSGANVLTF.

This sequence joins TRBV27 and TRBJ2-1, with no clear D. V dropped 5 bases and J dropped 10 bases, with 12 bases sitting between them. Germline CDR1 is MNHEY and CDR2 is SMNVEV (reference sequence). The CDR3 loop spans 12 amino acids. CDR3 sequence reads: CASSGSKTEQFF. The CDR3 bases are TGTGCCAGCAGTGGATCGAAAACCGAGCAGTTCTTC.

This clonotype has just a few counts. This chain connects TRBV4-2 to TRBJ2-7; 7 bases agree with TRBD2. Germline values: CDR1 LGHNA, CDR2 YNFKEQ. V gave up 1 base and J gave up 4 bases; unmatched junction bases: 4. This CDR3 comprises 14 residues. CDR3 in amino acids: CASSQGGLGYEQYF. CDR3 nucleotides: TGTGCCAGCAGCCAAGGTGGACTAGGGTACGAGCAGTACTTC.

Many counts were recorded for this clonotype. The V and J genes are TRBV7-2 and TRBJ1-2; no clear D gene. With 5 bases removed from V and 4 bases from J, the gap between germline ends came to 8 bases. Germline CDR1 is SGHTA and CDR2 is FQGNSA. The CDR3 spans 12 residues. In DNA form, the CDR3 reads TGTGCCAGCAGCCTCAGTACCTATGGCTACACCTTC. Its translation: CASSLSTYGYTF. The variable domain in full, completed from reference TRBV7-2 and TRBJ1-2, reads GAGVSQSPSNKVTEKGKDVELRCDPISGHTALYWYRQSLGQGLEFLIYFQGNSAPDKSGLPSDRFSAERTGGSVSTLTIQRTQQEDSAVYLCASSLSTYGYTFGSGTRLTVV.

The chain joins TRBV14 to TRBJ2-7; D call uncertain. Deletions cut 4 bases from V and 2 bases from J, with 21 bases between. The V gene's germline CDR1 is SGHDN and CDR2 FVKESK. The CDR3 covers 17 residues. CDR3 bases: TGTGCCAGCAGCCCCCTGGCCGTTGTGGGTTCAGCCTACGAGCAGTACTTC. Residues: CASSPLAVVGSAYEQYF.